The entry below gives a single T cell receptor (beta chain) sequence along with its context. This sample was taken from a study of preoperative IRX-2 immunotherapy in early breast cancer. The CDR3 loop spans 15 amino acids. Only in-frame clones appear in the TCRdb table, and some are missing; sequencing was by immunoSEQ multiplex PCR. The table records some 32,000 clones, around 86% of them present only once. Treatment given: preoperative locoregional IRX-2 cytokine immunotherapy. Preoperative locoregional IRX-2 cytokine immunotherapy was tested in the phase Ib source study. The receptor comes from a human donor with breast cancer. The chain employs TRBV1 and TRBJ2-1; TRBD1 is the table's D call, not checked against the DNA. TRBV1 is flagged as a pseudogene. Sequenced here: lymph node tissue, sampled from a patient treated with IRX-2 immunotherapy. The CDR3 DNA is TGCGCCAGCAGCTCAAACCGTGGTGGGGCCCATGAGCAGTTCTTC. Protein: CASSSNRGGAHEQFF.